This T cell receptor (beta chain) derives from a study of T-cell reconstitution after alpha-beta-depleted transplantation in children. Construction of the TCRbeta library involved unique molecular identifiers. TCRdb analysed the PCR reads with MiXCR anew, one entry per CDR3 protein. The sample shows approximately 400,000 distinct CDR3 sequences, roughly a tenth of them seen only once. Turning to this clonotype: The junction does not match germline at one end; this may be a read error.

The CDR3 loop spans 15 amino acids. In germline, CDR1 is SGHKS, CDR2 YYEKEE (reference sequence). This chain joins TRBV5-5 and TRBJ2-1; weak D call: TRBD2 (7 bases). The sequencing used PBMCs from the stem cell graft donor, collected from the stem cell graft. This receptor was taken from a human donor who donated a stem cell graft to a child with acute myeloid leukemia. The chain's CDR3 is CAGSLGAGAYNEQFF. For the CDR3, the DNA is TGTGCCGGCAGCTTGGGGGCGGGGGCCTACAATGAGCAGTTCTTC.